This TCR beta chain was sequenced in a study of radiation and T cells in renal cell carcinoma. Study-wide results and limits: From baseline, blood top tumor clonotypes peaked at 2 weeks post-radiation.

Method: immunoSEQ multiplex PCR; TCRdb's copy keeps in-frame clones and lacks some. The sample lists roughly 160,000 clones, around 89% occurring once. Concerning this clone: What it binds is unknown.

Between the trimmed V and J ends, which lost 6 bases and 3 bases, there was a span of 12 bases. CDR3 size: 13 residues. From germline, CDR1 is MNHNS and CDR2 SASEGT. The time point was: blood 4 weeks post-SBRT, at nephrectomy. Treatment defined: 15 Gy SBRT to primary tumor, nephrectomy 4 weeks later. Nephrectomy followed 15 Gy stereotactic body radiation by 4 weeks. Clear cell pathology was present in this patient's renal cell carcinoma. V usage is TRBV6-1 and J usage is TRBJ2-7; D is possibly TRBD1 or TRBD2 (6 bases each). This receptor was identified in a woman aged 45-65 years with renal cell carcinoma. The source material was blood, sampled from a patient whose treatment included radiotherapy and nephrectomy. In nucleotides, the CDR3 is TGTGCCAGCAGGTTCGGGGGCCTCTACGAGCAGTACTTC. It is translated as CASRFGGLYEQYF.